This T cell receptor beta chain was observed in a study of shared clonotypes between healthy human individuals. The CDR3 loop spans 14 amino acids. CDR1 is SGHKS and CDR2 is YYEKEE in the germline V gene (reference sequence). V was pared by 3 bases and J by 4 bases, with 3 bases of the junction left unmatched. Assay used: immunoSEQ multiplex PCR; TCRdb lists only in-frame clones, some missing. The sample lists about 980,000 clones; more than 75% were seen once. Sequencing input: memory CD4+ T cells sorted from blood. Subset in this sample: CD45RA-negative fraction. The chain links TRBV5-5 to TRBJ2-7, with 11 bases aligning to TRBD2. This TCR derives from a man between 18 and 35 years old in good health. This CDR3 is CASSYLAGGYEQYF. In DNA form, the CDR3 reads TGTGCCAGCAGCTACCTAGCGGGGGGTTACGAGCAGTACTTC.